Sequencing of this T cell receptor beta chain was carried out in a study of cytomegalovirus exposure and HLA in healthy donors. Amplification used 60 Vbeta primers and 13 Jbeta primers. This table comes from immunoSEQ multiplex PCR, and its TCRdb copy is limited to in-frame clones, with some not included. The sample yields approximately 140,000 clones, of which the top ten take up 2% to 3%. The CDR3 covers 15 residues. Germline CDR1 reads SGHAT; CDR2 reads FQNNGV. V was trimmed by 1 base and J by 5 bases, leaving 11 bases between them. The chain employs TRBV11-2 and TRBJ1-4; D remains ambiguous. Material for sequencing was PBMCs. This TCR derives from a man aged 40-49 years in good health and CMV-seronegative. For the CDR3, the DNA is TGTGCCAGCAGCTTAGGAAACAGCAGAAATGAAAAACTGTTTTTT. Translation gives CASSLGNSRNEKLFF.